This TCR beta chain was recovered during a study of cytomegalovirus exposure and HLA in healthy donors. In this sample, this clone turned up a few times. Its antigen is unidentified. Study results and caveats: Published work reported that the classifier diagnosed cytomegalovirus status with high specificity and sensitivity. Data from an earlier analysis indicated that most TCR beta V segments were productive either about 90% or about 30% of the time.

The PCR made use of 60 Vbeta and 13 Jbeta primers. Sequenced by immunoSEQ multiplex PCR; TCRdb stores in-frame clones only, minus some. The data contain 75,000 to 100,000 clones, under 9% of them singletons. There are 13 residues in the CDR3. CDR1 is MNHEY and CDR2 is SVGAGI in the germline V gene. V trimming: 4 bases; J trimming: 10 bases; junction bases outside the gene matches: 5. This sequence originates from a man aged 50-59 years in good health and CMV-seronegative. J is TRBJ2-1 and V is TRBV6-5; 9 bases line up with TRBD2. The specimen was PBMCs. The CDR3 loop is CASSSGTSREQFF. For the CDR3, the DNA is TGTGCCAGCAGTTCCGGGACTAGCCGAGAGCAGTTCTTC.